The 30 T cell receptor beta chains listed next were all sequenced from one sample in a study of identical twins (dated by TCRdb to 2016 to 2017). Library prep was done by 5' RACE. The sequencer was an Illumina HiSeq 2000. TCRdb reran the public reads through fastp at Q25 and MiXCR, keeping productive beta chains. Merged by CDR3 protein, the rows form single entries marked with the most common genes and DNA. For this sample there are more than 250,000 distinct CDR3 sequences; more than 6.5% appear just once. The leading ten clones occupy approximately 2% of the sample. Another study also made use of these data, one on yellow fever vaccine responses in identical twins.

The sample taken for sequencing was memory (CD45RO+) T cells sorted from blood. The intended sense of this specimen's cell subset or site label: CD45RO+ enriched T cells. The receptor set was obtained from a woman between 18 and 29 years old in good health.

This clonotype was observed at least ten times. CDR3 sequence: CASSYYGGTYEQYF. The CDR3 bases are TGTGCCAGCAGTTACTATGGGGGGACCTACGAGCAGTACTTC. The chain carries TRBV6-2 or TRBV6-3 and TRBJ2-7, with D perhaps matching TRBD2 (6 bases). Germline V gives CDR1 MNHEY, CDR2 SVGEGT. V was pared by 1 base and J by 2 bases, with 9 bases between. The CDR3 has 14 residues.

This clonotype was detected many times. The chain employs TRBV12-3 or TRBV12-4 and TRBJ2-3, with D perhaps matching TRBD2 (6 bases). V lost 5 bases and J 7 bases, leaving 19 bases between the germline ends. CDR3 length equals 15 residues. The CDR3 spells CASSPDPGVVYTQYF. CDR3 sequence (DNA): TGTGCCAGCAGTCCGGATCCGGGAGTCGTGTATACGCAGTATTTT.

Details on this clonotype: A much larger clone sits a single nucleotide away, making a read error possible. The gene calls are TRBV28 and TRBJ1-1; D gene uncertain. The CDR3 totals 14 residues. In germline, CDR1 is MDHEN, CDR2 SYDVKM. The V end was cut by 7 bases, the J end by 6 bases, with 18 bases between. CDR3 sequence: CASTPPRINPEAFF. CDR3 nucleotides: TGTGCCAGCACCCCACCCCGGATCAACCCTGAAGCTTTCTTT.

Only a few counts were recorded for this clonotype. V and J are TRBV28 and TRBJ2-7, with a weak D call TRBD2 (6 bases). The V and J ends lost 3 bases and 6 bases respectively, with 18 bases between them. CDR3 length: 15 residues. CDR1 is MDHEN and CDR2 is SYDVKM in the germline V gene. CDR3 sequence: CASSLGLGGGTEQYV. The CDR3 DNA reads as TGTGCCAGCAGTTTGGGGCTAGGAGGAGGGACCGAGCAGTACGTC.

This clonotype was seen repeatedly, ten times or more. This chain connects TRBV28 to TRBJ2-7; TRBD1 matches at 12 bases. Germline CDR1 is MDHEN and CDR2 is SYDVKM. Unmatched junction bases numbered 8, after V lost 5 bases and J lost 3 bases. The CDR3 covers 16 residues. The CDR3 nucleotides read TGTGCCAGCAGTGGGACAGGGGGCGGAGTCTACTACGAGCAGTACTTC. Its translation is CASSGTGGGVYYEQYF.

The chain has TRBV2 and TRBJ2-3, with 10 nucleotides matching TRBD2. The CDR3 runs 15 residues. Germline CDR1 SNHLY, CDR2 FYNNEI. Germline trimming cut 6 bases from V and 0 bases from J; bases unmatched to any gene: 3. The CDR3 DNA sequence: TGTGCCAGCAGACCTAGCGGGAGCAGCACAGATACGCAGTATTTT. Encoded protein: CASRPSGSSTDTQYF.

The chain carries TRBV7-6 and TRBJ2-3; 10 bases align to TRBD2. CDR3 size: 18 residues. In germline, CDR1 is SGHVS, CDR2 FNYEAQ. V shed 4 bases and J 1 base; nucleotides not matched to a gene: 11. The CDR3 DNA follows: TGTGCCAGCAGCTCTAGGCTAGCGGGAGAAGGGGGCACAGATACGCAGTATTTT. Its protein product is CASSSRLAGEGGTDTQYF.

This sequence joins TRBV19 and TRBJ1-1; D is unresolved. In germline, CDR1 is LNHDA, CDR2 SQIVND (reference sequence). This CDR3 spans 13 amino acids. Trimming stripped 2 bases from V and 1 base from J, with 5 bases between. This chain's CDR3 is CASSIIRNTEAFF. The CDR3 coding sequence is TGTGCCAGTAGTATAATCCGGAACACTGAAGCTTTCTTT.

This clonotype was recorded a few times. The rearrangement joins TRBV6-5 to TRBJ2-7; D is uncertain. V lost 4 bases to trimming and J lost 2 bases, with 12 bases between them. The germline V gene has CDR1 MNHEY and CDR2 SVGAGI. The CDR3 contains 14 residues. Here the CDR3 reads CASSFYSEAYEQYF. In DNA, the CDR3 is TGTGCCAGCAGTTTCTACTCCGAGGCCTACGAGCAGTACTTC.

The CDR3: CASRKTSGSGDTQYF. The CDR3 DNA reads as TGTGCCAGCAGAAAGACTAGCGGGAGTGGAGATACGCAGTATTTT. This chain connects TRBV6-1 to TRBJ2-3; 12 nucleotides agree with TRBD2. V lost 6 bases and J lost 5; bases outside the gene matches: 6. CDR1 is MNHNS and CDR2 is SASEGT in the germline V gene. The CDR3 spans 15 residues.

This clonotype was detected a few times. The chain combines TRBV2 with TRBJ2-3, with 8 nucleotides matching TRBD1. The CDR3 has 17 amino acids. In germline, CDR1 is SNHLY, CDR2 FYNNEI. J gave up 3 bases and V 6 bases, and 14 bases lay outside the gene matches. The chain's CDR3 is CASSLGQGLVATDTQYF. The CDR3 nucleotides read TGTGCCAGCAGCCTCGGACAGGGTTTGGTTGCGACAGATACGCAGTATTTT.

This chain joins TRBV24-1 and TRBJ2-1; 10 bases line up with TRBD2. Trimming removed 3 bases from V and 9 bases from J; junction bases left unmatched: 13. There are 17 residues in the CDR3. The germline V gene encodes CDR1 KGHDR and CDR2 SFDVKD. The CDR3 region is CATSDPLLAGGSGEQFF. CDR3 nucleotides: TGTGCCACCAGTGATCCACTCTTAGCGGGAGGAAGTGGTGAGCAGTTCTTC.

This clonotype was picked up many times. The chain links TRBV2 to TRBJ1-5; D ambiguous. Germline V gene lookup returns CDR1 SNHLY and CDR2 FYNNEI. This CDR3 is built from 15 residues. Trimming took off 1 base at V and 1 base at J, with 8 bases between the two ends. The CDR3 coding sequence is TGTGCCAGCAGTGAAGGTCAGACCAGCAATCAGCCCCAGCATTTT. Translation: CASSEGQTSNQPQHF. Drawing the rest from reference TRBV2 and TRBJ1-5, the complete variable domain is EPEVTQTPSHQVTQMGQEVILRCVPISNHLYFYWYRQILGQKVEFLVSFYNNEISEKSEIFDDQFSVERPDGSNFTLKIRSTKLEDSAMYFCASSEGQTSNQPQHFGDGTRLSIL.

This clonotype was seen ten or more times. The chain couples TRBV7-9 to TRBJ1-1; no clear D gene. V was trimmed by 10 bases and J by 2 bases, leaving 8 bases between them. This CDR3 comprises 11 residues. The germline V gene has CDR1 SEHNR and CDR2 FQNEAQ (reference sequence). The CDR3 is CATTLNTEAFF. The CDR3 DNA sequence: TGTGCCACCACCCTAAACACTGAAGCTTTCTTT.

V is TRBV6-1 and J is TRBJ2-1; D remains unclear. Germline-derived CDR1 and CDR2 are MNHNS and SASEGT. The CDR3 extends over 11 amino acids. Trimming pared 2 bases from V and 10 bases from J, leaving 6 bases between. The chain's CDR3 is CASSENWEQFF. DNA of the CDR3: TGTGCCAGCAGTGAAAACTGGGAGCAGTTCTTC.

This clonotype appeared many times. The chain uses TRBV28 and TRBJ2-1; tentative D call: TRBD2 (7 bases). The CDR3 is 16 amino acids. V lost 5 bases and J lost 3, with 17 bases in between. Germline CDR1 and CDR2: MDHEN and SYDVKM. CDR3 in amino acids: CASSTEGGRNYNEQFF. CDR3 coding DNA: TGTGCCAGCAGTACCGAGGGGGGGCGAAACTACAATGAGCAGTTCTTC. The full variable domain, rest sourced from reference TRBV28 and TRBJ2-1, is DVKVTQSSRYLVKRTGEKVFLECVQDMDHENMFWYRQDPGLGLRLIYFSYDVKMKEKGDIPEGYSVSREKKERFSLILESASTNQTSMYLCASSTEGGRNYNEQFFGPGTRLTVL.

The chain carries TRBV7-9 and TRBJ2-7, with 11 bases fitting TRBD1. With V trimmed by 5 bases and J by 2 bases, 8 bases remained unmatched. Germline values: CDR1 SEHNR, CDR2 FQNEAQ (reference sequence). This CDR3 has 16 amino acids. As DNA, the CDR3 is TGTGCCAGCAGCCAAAGGACAGGGGGCGCCGCCTACGAGCAGTACTTC. This translates into CASSQRTGGAAYEQYF.

The chain uses TRBV5-5 and TRBJ1-5; a possible D gene is TRBD1 (6 bases). V was trimmed by 0 bases and J by 5 bases, leaving 21 bases between them. There are 18 residues in the CDR3. Germline lookup yields CDR1 SGHKS and CDR2 YYEKEE (reference sequence). CDR3 residues: CASSLGVAGGVGYQPQHF. The CDR3 DNA reads TGTGCCAGCAGCTTGGGAGTGGCGGGGGGCGTGGGGTATCAGCCCCAGCATTTT.

The table lists this clonotype with many counts. The chain recombines TRBV20-1 with TRBJ1-1; no clear D gene. Deletions cut 1 base from V and 6 bases from J, with 18 bases between. Germline assignment: CDR1 DFQATT and CDR2 SNEGSKA (reference sequence). CDR3 length: 15 amino acids. In nucleotides, the CDR3 is TGCAGTGCTAGAGGCGTCGTCGCCCAGAGCGCTGAAGCTTTCTTT. Translating it yields CSARGVVAQSAEAFF.

CDR3 protein: CASSPRTGSNSPLHF. CDR3 in DNA: TGTGCCAGCTCACCGAGGACAGGCTCGAATTCACCCCTCCACTTT. The chain uses TRBV18 and TRBJ1-6, with TRBD1 identical over 7 bases. Germline V gene lookup returns CDR1 KGHSH and CDR2 LQKENI. The junction had 6 bases not matched to a gene; V was cut back by 3 bases and J by 7 bases. CDR3 length equals 15 residues.

This clonotype was seen a handful of times. The J gene is TRBJ2-3, the V gene TRBV5-1; TRBD2 matches 9 bases. CDR1 is SGHRS, CDR2 YFSETQ, per germline. J was trimmed by 1 base and V by 5 bases; bases with no gene match: 5. This CDR3 has 15 residues. CDR3 nucleotide sequence: TGCGCCAGCAGAACGGGCGGGGGGGGCACAGATACGCAGTATTTT. This translates into CASRTGGGGTDTQYF.

The table lists this clonotype with a few counts. V and J are TRBV4-1 and TRBJ1-2; D is possibly TRBD1 (6 bases). V lost 1 base, J lost 4 bases, and 16 bases lay in between. Germline V gene lookup returns CDR1 MGHRA and CDR2 YSYEKL. The CDR3 is 16 amino acids. The CDR3 DNA reads TGCGCCAGCAGCCAAGGAGGGGGGGGCCCTACCTATGGCTACACCTTC. It specifies CASSQGGGGPTYGYTF.

This clonotype was counted ten times or more. At one end the junction does not follow the germline gene, possibly because of a read error. The genes are TRBV20-1 and TRBJ1-1; D gene uncertain. The germline V gene has CDR1 DFQATT and CDR2 SNEGSKA (reference sequence). The CDR3 is made up of 15 amino acids. CDR3 sequence: CSARGSGNLKTEAFF. In nucleotides, the CDR3 is TGCAGTGCTAGAGGGTCCGGGAACTTGAAGACTGAAGCTTTCTTT.

Only a few counts were recorded for this clonotype. The V call is TRBV28, the J call TRBJ1-1, with D unresolved. This CDR3 contains 15 residues. V lost 4 bases and J 7 bases, leaving 19 bases between the germline ends. Germline CDR1 reads MDHEN; CDR2 reads SYDVKM. The CDR3 loop is CASSSPTGRSNEAFF. The CDR3 nucleotides read TGTGCCAGCAGTTCCCCCACGGGCAGATCTAATGAAGCTTTCTTT.

There are a few counts of this clonotype. V usage is TRBV3-1 and J usage is TRBJ2-3; 9 nucleotides line up with TRBD2. Germline V gene lookup returns CDR1 LGHDT and CDR2 YNNKEL (reference sequence). The CDR3 is made up of 17 amino acids. After removal of 0 bases from V and 5 bases from J, the junction contained 9 bases not matched to a gene. The DNA of the CDR3 is TGTGCCAGCAGCCAAGATCGGTTAGCGGGAGAGGTAGATACGCAGTATTTT. Amino acid sequence: CASSQDRLAGEVDTQYF.

This clonotype has ten or more counts. The chain combines TRBV20-1 with TRBJ1-1; D remains unclear. V lost 2 bases and J 1 base, leaving 11 bases between the germline ends. The CDR3 has 14 amino acids. Germline assignment: CDR1 DFQATT and CDR2 SNEGSKA (reference sequence). For the CDR3, the DNA is TGCAGTGCTAGAACCCCTGGGTGGAACACTGAAGCTTTCTTT. Translation gives CSARTPGWNTEAFF.

The chain employs TRBV12-3 or TRBV12-4 and TRBJ2-5; TRBD2 matches at 7 bases. The CDR3 is made up of 19 amino acids. With V trimmed by 0 bases and J by 2 bases, 15 bases remained unmatched. DNA for the CDR3: TGTGCCAGCAGTTTAGCGGCCGGGGGGTTGCGGGAACGGCAAGAGACCCAGTACTTC. Protein: CASSLAAGGLRERQETQYF.

This rearrangement joins TRBV28 to TRBJ2-7, with a tentative D call TRBD1 (6 bases). CDR3 length: 14 residues. The V gene's germline CDR1 is MDHEN and CDR2 SYDVKM. V was shortened by 3 bases and J by 7 bases, with 16 bases between the two germline ends. The CDR3: CASSLPSRGREQYF. CDR3 nucleotide sequence: TGTGCCAGCAGTTTGCCGAGCAGGGGTAGGGAGCAGTACTTC.

This clonotype occurred a few times. The genes are TRBV7-9 and TRBJ2-3, with 8 bases aligning to TRBD2. The CDR3 runs 16 residues. Unmatched junction bases numbered 6, after V lost 0 bases and J lost 4 bases. Germline CDR1 and CDR2: SEHNR and FQNEAQ (reference sequence). CDR3 in amino acids: CASSLARAGESDTQYF. CDR3 DNA sequence: TGTGCCAGCAGCTTAGCGCGAGCGGGAGAGTCAGATACGCAGTATTTT.

The sample holds a few counts of this clonotype. CDR3 region: CSGLGGRGYTF. As DNA, the CDR3 is TGCAGCGGCTTAGGAGGGCGAGGCTACACCTTC. This chain connects TRBV29-1 to TRBJ1-2; D not resolved. Per germline, CDR1 SQVTM and CDR2 ANQGSEA. The CDR3 totals 11 residues. The V and J ends lost 7 bases and 8 bases respectively, with 14 bases between them.